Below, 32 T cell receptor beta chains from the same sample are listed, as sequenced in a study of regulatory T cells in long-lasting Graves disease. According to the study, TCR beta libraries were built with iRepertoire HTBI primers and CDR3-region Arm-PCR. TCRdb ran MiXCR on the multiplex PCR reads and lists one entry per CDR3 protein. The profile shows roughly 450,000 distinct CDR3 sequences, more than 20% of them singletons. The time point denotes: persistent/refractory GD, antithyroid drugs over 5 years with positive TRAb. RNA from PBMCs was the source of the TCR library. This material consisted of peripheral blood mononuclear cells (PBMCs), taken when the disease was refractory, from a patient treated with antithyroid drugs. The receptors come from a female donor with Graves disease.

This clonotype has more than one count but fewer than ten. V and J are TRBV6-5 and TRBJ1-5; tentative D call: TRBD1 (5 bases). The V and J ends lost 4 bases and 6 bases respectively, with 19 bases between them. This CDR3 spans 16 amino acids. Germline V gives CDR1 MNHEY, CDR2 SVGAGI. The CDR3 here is CASSFFQGTTLQPQHF. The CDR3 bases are TGTGCCAGCAGTTTTTTTCAGGGCACTACCCTTCAGCCCCAGCATTTT.

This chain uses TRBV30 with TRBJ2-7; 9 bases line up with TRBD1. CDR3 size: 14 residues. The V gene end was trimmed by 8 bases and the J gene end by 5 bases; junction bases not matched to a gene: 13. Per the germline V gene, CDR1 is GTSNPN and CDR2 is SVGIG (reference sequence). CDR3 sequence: CAGTGGAGIHEQYF. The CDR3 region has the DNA TGTGCCGGTACAGGGGGCGCGGGTATCCACGAGCAGTACTTC. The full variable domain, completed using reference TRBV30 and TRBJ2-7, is SQTIHQWPATLVQPVGSPLSLECTVEGTSNPNLYWYRQAAGRGLQLLFYSVGIGQISSEVPQNLSASRPQDRQFILSSKKLLLSDSGFYLCAGTGGAGIHEQYFGPGTRLTVT.

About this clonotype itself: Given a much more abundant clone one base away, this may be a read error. This CDR3 reads CASSVGIAGSNIGELFF. The CDR3 nucleotides read TGTGCCAGCAGCGTAGGAATAGCGGGATCAAACATCGGGGAGCTGTTTTTT. The chain combines TRBV9 with TRBJ2-2; 8 bases agree with TRBD2. Germline CDR1 SGDLS, CDR2 YYNGEE. This CDR3 is 17 amino acids long.

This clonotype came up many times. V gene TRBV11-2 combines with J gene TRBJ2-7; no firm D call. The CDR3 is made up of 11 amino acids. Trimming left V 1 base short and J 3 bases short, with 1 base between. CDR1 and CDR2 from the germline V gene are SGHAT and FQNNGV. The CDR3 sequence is CASSLVYEQYF. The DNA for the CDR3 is TGTGCCAGCAGCTTAGTCTACGAGCAGTACTTC. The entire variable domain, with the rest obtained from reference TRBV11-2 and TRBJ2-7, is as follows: EAGVAQSPRYKIIEKRQSVAFWCNPISGHATLYWYQQILGQGPKLLIQFQNNGVVDDSQLPKDRFSAERLKGVDSTLKIQPAKLEDSAVYLCASSLVYEQYFGPGTRLTVT.

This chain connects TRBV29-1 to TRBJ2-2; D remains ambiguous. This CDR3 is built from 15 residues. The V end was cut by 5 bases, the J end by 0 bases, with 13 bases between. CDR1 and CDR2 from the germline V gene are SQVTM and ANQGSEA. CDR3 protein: CSVTVVPANTGELFF. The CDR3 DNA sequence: TGCAGCGTTACGGTCGTCCCCGCGAACACCGGGGAGCTGTTTTTT.

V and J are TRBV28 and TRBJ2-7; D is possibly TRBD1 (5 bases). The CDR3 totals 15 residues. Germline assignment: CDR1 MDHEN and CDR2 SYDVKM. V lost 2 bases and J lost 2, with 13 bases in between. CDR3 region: CASSLSLPGPYEQYF. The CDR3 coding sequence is TGTGCCAGCAGTTTAAGCTTGCCAGGGCCCTACGAGCAGTACTTC.

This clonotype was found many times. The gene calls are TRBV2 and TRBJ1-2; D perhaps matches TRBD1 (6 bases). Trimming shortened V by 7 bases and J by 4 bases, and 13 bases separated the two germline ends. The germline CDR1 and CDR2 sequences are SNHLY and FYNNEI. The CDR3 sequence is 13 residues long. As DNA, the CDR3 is TGTGCCAGCAAGGGGGACACCACCTATGGCTACACCTTC. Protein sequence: CASKGDTTYGYTF.

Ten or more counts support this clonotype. The CDR3 coding sequence is TGTGCCATCACAAGGGACAGAATCGAGCAGTACTTC. Protein product: CAITRDRIEQYF. This chain joins TRBV10-3 and TRBJ2-7; 7 bases align to TRBD1. CDR1 is ENHRY, CDR2 SYGVKD, per germline. CDR3 length: 12 residues. V was pared by 7 bases and J by 6 bases, with 6 bases of the junction left unmatched.

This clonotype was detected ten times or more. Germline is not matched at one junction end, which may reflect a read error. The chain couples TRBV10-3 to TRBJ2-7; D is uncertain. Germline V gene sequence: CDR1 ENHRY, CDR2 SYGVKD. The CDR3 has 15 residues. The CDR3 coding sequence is TGTGCCATCAGTGACGACCAACTCCGATCCTCCGAGCAGTACTTC. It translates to CAISDDQLRSSEQYF.

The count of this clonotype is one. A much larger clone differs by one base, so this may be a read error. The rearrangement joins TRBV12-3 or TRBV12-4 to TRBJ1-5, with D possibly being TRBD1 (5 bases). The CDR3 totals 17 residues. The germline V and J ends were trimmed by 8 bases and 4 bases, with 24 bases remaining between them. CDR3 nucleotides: TGTGCCAGCGGCCCCCCCCTTAGACAGACATTAAATCAGCCCCAGCATTTT. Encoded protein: CASGPPLRQTLNQPQHF.

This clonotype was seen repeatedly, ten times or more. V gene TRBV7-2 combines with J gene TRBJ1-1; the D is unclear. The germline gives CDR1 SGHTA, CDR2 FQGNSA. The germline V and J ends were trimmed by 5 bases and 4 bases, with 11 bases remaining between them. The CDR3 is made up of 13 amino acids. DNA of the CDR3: TGTGCCAGCAGCCCGAGACGCGCCACTGAAGCTTTCTTT. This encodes CASSPRRATEAFF. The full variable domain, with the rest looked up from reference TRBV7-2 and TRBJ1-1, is GAGVSQSPSNKVTEKGKDVELRCDPISGHTALYWYRQSLGQGLEFLIYFQGNSAPDKSGLPSDRFSAERTGGSVSTLTIQRTQQEDSAVYLCASSPRRATEAFFGQGTRLTVV.

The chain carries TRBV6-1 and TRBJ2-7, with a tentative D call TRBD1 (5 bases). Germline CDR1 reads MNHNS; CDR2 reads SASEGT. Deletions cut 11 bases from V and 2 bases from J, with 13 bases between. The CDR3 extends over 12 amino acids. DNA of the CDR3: TGTGCCGTAGGGCCAGGGCCCTACGAGCAGTACTTC. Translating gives CAVGPGPYEQYF.

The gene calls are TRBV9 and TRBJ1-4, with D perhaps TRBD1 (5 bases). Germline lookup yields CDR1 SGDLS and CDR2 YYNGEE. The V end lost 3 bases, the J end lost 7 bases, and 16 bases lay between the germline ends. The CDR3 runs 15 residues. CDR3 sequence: CASSASATGGEKLFF. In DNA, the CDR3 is TGTGCCAGCAGCGCCTCGGCAACTGGGGGTGAAAAACTGTTTTTT.

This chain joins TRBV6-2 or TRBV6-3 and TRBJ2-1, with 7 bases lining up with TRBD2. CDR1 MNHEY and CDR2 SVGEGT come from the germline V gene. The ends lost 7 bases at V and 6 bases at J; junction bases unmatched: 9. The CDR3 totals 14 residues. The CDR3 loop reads CASTPLTSINEQFF. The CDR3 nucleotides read TGTGCCAGCACCCCCCTGACTAGCATCAATGAGCAGTTCTTC.

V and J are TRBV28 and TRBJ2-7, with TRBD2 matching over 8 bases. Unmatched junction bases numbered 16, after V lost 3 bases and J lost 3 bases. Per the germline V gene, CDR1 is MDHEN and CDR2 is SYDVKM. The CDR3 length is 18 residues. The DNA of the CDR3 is TGTGCCAGCAGTTTCGGTGGCCTAGCGGGCCCCACGGGCTACGAGCAGTACTTC. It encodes CASSFGGLAGPTGYEQYF.

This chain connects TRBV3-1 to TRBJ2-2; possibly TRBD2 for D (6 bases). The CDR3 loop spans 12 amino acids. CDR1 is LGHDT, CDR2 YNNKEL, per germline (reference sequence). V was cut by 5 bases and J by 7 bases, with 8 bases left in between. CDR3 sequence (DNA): TGTGCCAGCAGCGGGGAGGTCGGGGAGCTGTTTTTT. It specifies CASSGEVGELFF.

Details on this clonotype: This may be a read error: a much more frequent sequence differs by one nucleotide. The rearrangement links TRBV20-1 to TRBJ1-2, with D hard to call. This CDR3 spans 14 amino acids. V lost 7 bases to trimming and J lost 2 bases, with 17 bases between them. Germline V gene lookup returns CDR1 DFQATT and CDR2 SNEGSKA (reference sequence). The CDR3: CSVLLLQTNYGYTF. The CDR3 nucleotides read TGCAGTGTACTACTTCTCCAGACCAACTATGGCTACACCTTC.

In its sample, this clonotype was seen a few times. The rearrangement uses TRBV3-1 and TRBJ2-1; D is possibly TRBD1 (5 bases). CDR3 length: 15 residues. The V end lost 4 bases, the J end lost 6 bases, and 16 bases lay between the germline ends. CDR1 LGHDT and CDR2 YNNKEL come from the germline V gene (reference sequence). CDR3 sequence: CASSPVPGKTNEQFF. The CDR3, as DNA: TGTGCCAGCAGCCCTGTGCCAGGGAAGACCAATGAGCAGTTCTTC.

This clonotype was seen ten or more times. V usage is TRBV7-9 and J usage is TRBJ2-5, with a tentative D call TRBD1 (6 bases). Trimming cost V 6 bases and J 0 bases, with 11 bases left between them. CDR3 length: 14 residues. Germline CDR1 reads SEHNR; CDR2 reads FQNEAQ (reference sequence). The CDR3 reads CASRRTGYQETQYF. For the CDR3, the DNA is TGTGCCAGCAGAAGAACAGGGTACCAAGAGACCCAGTACTTC. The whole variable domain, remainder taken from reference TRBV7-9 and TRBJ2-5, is DTGVSQNPRHKITKRGQNVTFRCDPISEHNRLYWYRQTLGQGPEFLTYFQNEAQLEKSRLLSDRFSAERPKGSFSTLEIQRTEQGDSAMYLCASRRTGYQETQYFGPGTRLLVL.

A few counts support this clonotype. For the CDR3, the DNA is TGTGCCATCAGTGAACCTAGTATAGCCTACGAGCAGTACTTC. Protein: CAISEPSIAYEQYF. The V call is TRBV10-3, the J call TRBJ2-7; D unclear. The CDR3 has 14 amino acids. V lost 3 bases and J 2 bases, leaving 11 bases between the germline ends. CDR1 ENHRY and CDR2 SYGVKD come from the germline V gene.

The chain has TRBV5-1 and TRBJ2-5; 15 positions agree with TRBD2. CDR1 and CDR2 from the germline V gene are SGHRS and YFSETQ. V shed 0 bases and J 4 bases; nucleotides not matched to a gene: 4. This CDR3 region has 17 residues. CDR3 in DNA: TGCGCCAGCAGCTTGGGGACTAGCGGGAGGGCCGCAGAGACCCAGTACTTC. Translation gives CASSLGTSGRAAETQYF.

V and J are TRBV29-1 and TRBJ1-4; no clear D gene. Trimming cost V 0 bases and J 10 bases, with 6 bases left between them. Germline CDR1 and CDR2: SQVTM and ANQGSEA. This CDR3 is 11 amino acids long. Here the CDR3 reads CSVEEYGKLFF. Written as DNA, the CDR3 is TGCAGCGTTGAAGAATATGGAAAACTGTTTTTT.

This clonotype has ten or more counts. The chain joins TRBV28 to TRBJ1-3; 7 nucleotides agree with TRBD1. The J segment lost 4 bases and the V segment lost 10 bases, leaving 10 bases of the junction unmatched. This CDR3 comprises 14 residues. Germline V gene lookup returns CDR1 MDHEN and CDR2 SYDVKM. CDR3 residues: CATDTGAPGNTIYF. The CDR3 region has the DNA TGTGCCACCGACACAGGGGCGCCAGGAAACACCATATATTTT. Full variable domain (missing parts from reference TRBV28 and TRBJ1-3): DVKVTQSSRYLVKRTGEKVFLECVQDMDHENMFWYRQDPGLGLRLIYFSYDVKMKEKGDIPEGYSVSREKKERFSLILESASTNQTSMYLCATDTGAPGNTIYFGEGSWLTVV.

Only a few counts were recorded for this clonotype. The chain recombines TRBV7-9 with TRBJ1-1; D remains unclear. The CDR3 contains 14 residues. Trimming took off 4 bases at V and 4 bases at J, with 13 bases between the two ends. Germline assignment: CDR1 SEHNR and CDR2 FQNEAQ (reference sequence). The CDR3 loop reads CASSSRRALTEAFF. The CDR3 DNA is TGTGCCAGCAGCTCCCGGCGGGCCCTCACTGAAGCTTTCTTT.

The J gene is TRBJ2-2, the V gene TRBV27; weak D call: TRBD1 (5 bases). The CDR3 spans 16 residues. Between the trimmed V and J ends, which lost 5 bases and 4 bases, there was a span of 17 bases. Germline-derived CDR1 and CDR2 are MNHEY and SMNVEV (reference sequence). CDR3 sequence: CASSPPRRVGTGELFF. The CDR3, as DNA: TGTGCCAGCAGTCCACCTCGCAGGGTGGGCACCGGGGAGCTGTTTTTT.

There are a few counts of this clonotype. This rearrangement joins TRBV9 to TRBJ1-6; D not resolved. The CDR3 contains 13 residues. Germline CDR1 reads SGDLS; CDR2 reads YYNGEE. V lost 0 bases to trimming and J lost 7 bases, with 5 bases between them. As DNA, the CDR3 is TGTGCCAGCAGCGTAGGGTGGAATTCACCCCTCCACTTT. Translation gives CASSVGWNSPLHF.

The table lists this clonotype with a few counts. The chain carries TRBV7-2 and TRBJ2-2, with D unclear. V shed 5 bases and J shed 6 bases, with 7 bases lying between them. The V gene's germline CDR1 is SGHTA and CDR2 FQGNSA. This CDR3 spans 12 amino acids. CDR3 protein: CASSRSSGELFF. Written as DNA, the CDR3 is TGTGCCAGCAGCCGTTCCTCCGGGGAGCTGTTTTTT.

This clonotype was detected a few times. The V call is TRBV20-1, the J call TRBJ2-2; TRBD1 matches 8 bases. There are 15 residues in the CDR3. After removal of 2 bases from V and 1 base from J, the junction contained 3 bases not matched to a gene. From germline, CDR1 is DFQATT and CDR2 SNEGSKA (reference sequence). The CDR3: CSARRDRRNTGELFF. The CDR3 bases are TGCAGTGCTAGACGGGACAGGAGGAACACCGGGGAGCTGTTTTTT.

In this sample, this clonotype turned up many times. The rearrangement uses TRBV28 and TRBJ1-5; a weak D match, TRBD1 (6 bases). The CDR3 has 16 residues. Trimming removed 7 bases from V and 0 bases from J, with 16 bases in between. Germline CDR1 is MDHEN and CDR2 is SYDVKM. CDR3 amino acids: CASTPGGPYSNQPQHF. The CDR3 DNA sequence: TGTGCCAGCACCCCGGGGGGGCCGTATAGCAATCAGCCCCAGCATTTT.

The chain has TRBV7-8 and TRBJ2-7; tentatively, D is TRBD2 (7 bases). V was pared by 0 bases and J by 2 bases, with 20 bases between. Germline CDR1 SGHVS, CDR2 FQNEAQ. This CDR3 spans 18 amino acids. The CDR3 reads CASSLAPPGGRLAYEQYF. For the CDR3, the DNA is TGTGCCAGCAGCTTAGCGCCTCCCGGGGGGCGGTTAGCCTACGAGCAGTACTTC.

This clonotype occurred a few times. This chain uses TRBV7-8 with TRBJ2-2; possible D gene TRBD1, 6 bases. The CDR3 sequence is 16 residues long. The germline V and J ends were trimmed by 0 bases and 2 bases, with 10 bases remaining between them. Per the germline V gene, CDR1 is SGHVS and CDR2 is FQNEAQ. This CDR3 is CASSLAWTANTGELFF. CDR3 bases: TGTGCCAGCAGCTTAGCTTGGACAGCTAACACCGGGGAGCTGTTTTTT.

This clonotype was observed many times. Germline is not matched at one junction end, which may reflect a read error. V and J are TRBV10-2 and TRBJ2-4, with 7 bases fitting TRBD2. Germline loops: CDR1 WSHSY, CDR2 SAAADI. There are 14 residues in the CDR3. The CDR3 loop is CASGEAGEEDIQYF. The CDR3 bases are TGCGCCAGCGGTGAGGCGGGAGAGGAGGACATTCAGTACTTC.